The 3 T cell receptor beta chains presented below share a single source sample, sequenced in a study of T cell changes during pregnancy in multiple sclerosis. The data were produced by immunoSEQ multiplex PCR, yet TCRdb's version contains in-frame clones alone and is incomplete. This table holds tens of thousands of clones, 90% to 95% found once. The sequencing used peripheral blood, collected after pregnancy. These receptors were taken from a female donor with multiple sclerosis, enrolled in a pregnancy study.

The chain combines TRBV25-1 with TRBJ1-6; 7 nucleotides align to TRBD1. The trim removed 5 bases at V and 4 bases at J, leaving 5 bases unmatched. The CDR3 runs 15 residues. Germline loops: CDR1 MGHDK, CDR2 SYGVNS. This CDR3 is CASSIGGAYNSPLHF. CDR3 DNA sequence: TGTGCCAGCAGTATAGGGGGCGCGTATAATTCACCCCTCCACTTT.

This rearrangement joins TRBV15 to TRBJ1-4; 7 nucleotides agree with TRBD1. V dropped 0 bases and J dropped 7; count of bases not matched to a gene: 5. This CDR3 is built from 15 residues. Germline CDR1 reads LNHNV; CDR2 reads YYDKDF (reference sequence). This chain's CDR3 is CATSRERWDSEKLFF. CDR3 nucleotide sequence: TGTGCCACCAGCAGAGAGAGATGGGACAGTGAAAAACTGTTTTTT.

The rearrangement links TRBV5-6 to TRBJ2-1; 9 bases line up with TRBD1. This CDR3 is built from 17 residues. With V trimmed by 4 bases and J by 8 bases, 16 bases remained unmatched. The germline CDR1 and CDR2 sequences are SGHDT and YYEEEE. CDR3: CASSLVGSGQGRHEQFF. CDR3 in DNA: TGTGCCAGCAGCCTGGTGGGTAGTGGACAGGGGCGACATGAGCAGTTCTTC.